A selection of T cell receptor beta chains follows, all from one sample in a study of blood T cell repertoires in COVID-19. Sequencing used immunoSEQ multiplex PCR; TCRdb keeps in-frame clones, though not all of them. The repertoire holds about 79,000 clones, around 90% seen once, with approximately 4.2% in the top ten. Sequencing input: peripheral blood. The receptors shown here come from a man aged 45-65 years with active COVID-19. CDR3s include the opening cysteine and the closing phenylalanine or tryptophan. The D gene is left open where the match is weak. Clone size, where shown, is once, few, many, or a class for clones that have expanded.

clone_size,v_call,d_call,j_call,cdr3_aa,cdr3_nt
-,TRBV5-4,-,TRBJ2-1,CASSLGKGGENNEQFF,TGTGCCAGCAGCTTGGGAAAAGGCGGTGAGAACAATGAGCAGTTCTTC
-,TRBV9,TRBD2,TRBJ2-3,CASSLSGTSTDTQYF,TGTGCCAGCAGCTTGAGCGGGACCAGCACAGATACGCAGTATTTT
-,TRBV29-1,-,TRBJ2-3,CSVEGRTDTQYF,TGCAGCGTTGAGGGCAGGACAGATACGCAGTATTTT
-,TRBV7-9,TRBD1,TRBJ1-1,CASSSTGDSPAFF,TGTGCCAGCAGCTCTACAGGGGACTCTCCAGCTTTCTTT
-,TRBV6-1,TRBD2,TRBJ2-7,CASSEGGLAGHEQYF,TGTGCCAGCAGTGAAGGGGGACTAGCGGGTCATGAGCAGTACTTC
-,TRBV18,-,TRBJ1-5,CASSRGSDQPQHF,TGTGCCAGCTCCCGCGGGTCAGATCAGCCCCAGCATTTT
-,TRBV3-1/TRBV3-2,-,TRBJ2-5,CASSPERLVGQETQYF,TGTGCCAGCAGCCCAGAAAGACTAGTGGGACAAGAGACCCAGTACTTC
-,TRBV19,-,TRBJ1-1,CASSIVGADEAFF,TGTGCCAGTAGTATTGTAGGGGCGGATGAAGCTTTCTTT
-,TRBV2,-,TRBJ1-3,CASSPIVTGNTIYF,TGTGCCAGCAGTCCAATAGTAACTGGAAACACCATATATTTT
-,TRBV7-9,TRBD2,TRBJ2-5,CASSLLGTSGGRETQYF,TGTGCCAGCAGCTTACTCGGGACTAGCGGGGGGAGAGAGACCCAGTACTTC
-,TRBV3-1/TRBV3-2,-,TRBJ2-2,CASSRAGNTGELFF,TGTGCCAGCAGCCGGGCAGGGAACACCGGGGAGCTGTTTTTT
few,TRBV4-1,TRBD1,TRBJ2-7,CASSQGARDRGYEQYF,TGCGCCAGCAGCCAAGGGGCCCGGGACAGGGGTTACGAGCAGTACTTC
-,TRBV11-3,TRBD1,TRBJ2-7,CANSLSRTGVVYEQYF,TGTGCCAACAGCTTGAGCAGGACAGGGGTAGTGTACGAGCAGTACTTC
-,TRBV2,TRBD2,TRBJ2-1,CASRFQTSPNEQFF,TGTGCCAGCAGGTTCCAGACTAGCCCCAATGAGCAGTTCTTC
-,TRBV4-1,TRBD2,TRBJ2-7,CASSQYLAGSYEQYF,TGCGCCAGCAGCCAATACCTAGCGGGATCGTACGAGCAGTACTTC
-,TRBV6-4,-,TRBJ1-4,CASSDLRTLRTNEKLFF,TGTGCCAGCAGTGATTTGAGGACACTGAGGACTAATGAAAAACTGTTTTTT
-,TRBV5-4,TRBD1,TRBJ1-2,CASSSPGQNYGYTF,TGTGCCAGCAGCTCCCCGGGACAGAACTATGGCTACACCTTC
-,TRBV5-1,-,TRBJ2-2,CASRPSMTGELFF,TGCGCCAGCAGACCGAGTATGACCGGGGAGCTGTTTTTT
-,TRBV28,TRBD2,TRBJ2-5,CASSSYREATGETQYF,TGTGCCAGCAGTTCCTATCGGGAGGCCACGGGTGAGACCCAGTACTTC
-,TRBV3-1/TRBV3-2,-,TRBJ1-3,CASSQGGAGNTIYF,TGTGCCAGCAGCCAGGGGGGAGCTGGAAACACCATATATTTT
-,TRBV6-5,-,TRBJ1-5,CASSYSTGQPQHF,TGTGCCAGCAGTTACTCGACAGGTCAGCCCCAGCATTTT
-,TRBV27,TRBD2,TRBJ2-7,CASSLSALAGDYEQYF,TGTGCCAGCAGTTTATCGGCACTAGCGGGGGACTACGAGCAGTACTTC
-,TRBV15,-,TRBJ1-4,CATSRDRVGEKLFF,TGTGCCACCAGCAGAGACAGGGTGGGCGAAAAACTGTTTTTT
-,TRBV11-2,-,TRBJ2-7,CASSRQWEDVGEQYF,TGTGCCAGCAGCCGACAGTGGGAGGATGTGGGGGAGCAGTACTTC
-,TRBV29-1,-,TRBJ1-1,CSTRGGFEAFF,TGCAGCACCCGAGGTGGCTTTGAAGCTTTCTTT
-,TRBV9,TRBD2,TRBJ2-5,CASSETSGKETQYF,TGTGCCAGCAGCGAGACTAGCGGGAAAGAGACCCAGTACTTC
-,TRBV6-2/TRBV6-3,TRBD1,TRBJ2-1,CASSYSPPTGGIYNEQFF,TGTGCCAGCAGTTACTCGCCGCCGACAGGGGGCATCTACAATGAGCAGTTCTTC
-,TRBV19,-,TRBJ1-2,CASSTQGFFYGYTF,TGTGCCAGCTCAACTCAGGGGTTCTTCTATGGCTACACCTTC
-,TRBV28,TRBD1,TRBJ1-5,CASRTWTGSGQPQHF,TGTGCCAGCAGGACCTGGACAGGGTCAGGTCAGCCCCAGCATTTT
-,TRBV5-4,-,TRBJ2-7,CASSSKERGNEQYF,TGTGCCAGCAGTTCAAAGGAGCGCGGTAACGAGCAGTACTTC
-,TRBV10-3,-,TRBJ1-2,CAISEDSFYGYTF,TGTGCCATCAGTGAAGACAGCTTCTATGGCTACACCTTC
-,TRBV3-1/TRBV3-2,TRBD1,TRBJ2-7,CASQQTGGIEQYF,TGTGCCAGCCAGCAGACAGGGGGGATCGAGCAGTACTTC
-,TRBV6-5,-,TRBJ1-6,CASGNAGSNSPLHF,TGTGCCAGCGGGAATGCGGGGTCTAATTCACCCCTCCACTTT
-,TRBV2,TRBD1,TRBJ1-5,CASRERQGGQPQHF,TGTGCCAGCAGAGAGAGACAGGGAGGTCAGCCCCAGCATTTT
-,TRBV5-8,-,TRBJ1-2,CASRTTANYGYTF,TGTGCCAGCAGAACGACAGCTAACTATGGCTACACCTTC
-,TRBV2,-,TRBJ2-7,CASSEQFYEQYF,TGTGCCAGCAGTGAACAATTTTACGAGCAGTACTTC
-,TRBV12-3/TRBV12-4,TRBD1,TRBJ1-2,CASSLATGVGYTF,TGTGCCAGCAGTTTAGCGACAGGGGTTGGCTACACCTTC
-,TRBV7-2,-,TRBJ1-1,CASSSEQNQEAFF,TGTGCCAGCAGCTCCGAACAGAACCAAGAAGCTTTCTTT
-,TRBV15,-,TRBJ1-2,CATSREWGDYGYTF,TGTGCCACCAGCAGAGAGTGGGGGGACTATGGCTACACCTTC
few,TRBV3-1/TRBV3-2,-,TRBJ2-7,CASSQEVGGLGHEQYF,TGTGCCAGCAGCCAAGAAGTAGGGGGTCTGGGGCACGAGCAGTACTTC